This note documents a single TCR beta chain sequence. Assay: immunoSEQ multiplex PCR; the TCRdb copy retains only in-frame clones and omits some. The sample consists of about 80,000 clones, approximately 90% of them appearing once. The entry originates in a study of control samples from healthy donors and cancer patients. Trimming stripped 8 bases from V and 4 bases from J, with 9 bases between. Germline V gene data show CDR1 as SNHLY and CDR2 as FYNNEI. This CDR3 is 13 amino acids long. Sequencing input: blood. This clonotype originated in a woman aged 50 to 60 in good health. V gene TRBV2 combines with J gene TRBJ1-6; D unclear. The CDR3 here is CASYTGYNSPLHF. The CDR3 coding sequence is TGTGCCAGCTATACGGGGTATAATTCACCCCTCCACTTT.